The sequence of this TCR beta chain was determined in a study of sequential checkpoint blockade in melanoma. Study overall: Each arm's sequence ended with maintenance nivolumab.

Sequencing used immunoSEQ multiplex PCR; TCRdb keeps in-frame clones, though not all of them. The sample lists 30,000 or so clones; approximately 86% were seen once. Treatment: randomized to nivolumab then ipilimumab (arm A) or the reverse (arm B). None of the patients previously received DNA-damaging chemotherapy. From thawed PBMCs, live CD3+CD8+ cells negative for CD19 and CD56 were sorted. This TCR derives from a human donor with melanoma. This material consisted of CD8+ T cells sorted from blood (inferred from file names), taken from a patient given nivolumab and ipilimumab in sequence.

The CDR3 protein is CASRAIDRVWEKLFF. The CDR3 DNA reads TGTGCCAGCAGAGCCATCGACAGGGTGTGGGAAAAACTGTTTTTT. The chain employs TRBV28 and TRBJ1-4, with 7 bases matching TRBD1. Per the germline V gene, CDR1 is MDHEN and CDR2 is SYDVKM. The junction had 12 bases not matched to a gene; V was cut back by 6 bases and J by 8 bases. The CDR3 has 15 amino acids.